The rows below give T cell receptor beta chains drawn from one sample of a study of T cell responses to AZD1222 COVID-19 vaccine. Assay used: immunoSEQ multiplex PCR; TCRdb lists only in-frame clones, some missing. The data show about 160,000 clones, 91% seen once. The starting material was peripheral blood, obtained on day 0 of AZD1222 vaccination. Every receptor here comes from an adult in good health. CDR3s include the opening cysteine and the closing phenylalanine or tryptophan. D genes are given only for firm matches. Clone size is not always given. Where it is, it says once, few, many or a class for expanded clones.

V gene	J gene	clone size	D gene	CDR3 DNA	CDR3 protein
TRBV11-2	TRBJ2-7	.	.	TGTGCCAGCAGCTTCCTCTGGGAAGGGTCGGGGTACGAGCAGTACTTC	CASSFLWEGSGYEQYF
TRBV30	TRBJ1-5	.	TRBD1	TGTGCCTGGAGTGTGCCCTGGGGGAAGGGGGCTTTGACCCAGCATTTT	CAWSVPWGKGALTQHF
TRBV21-1	TRBJ1-2	once	.	TGTGCCAGCAGCAAATCAGCCCAGGGTGCGACAGCTAACTATGGCTACACCTTC	CASSKSAQGATANYGYTF
TRBV25-1	TRBJ2-7	.	TRBD2	TGTGCCAGCAGTGAATATAGCGGGACCACCTACGAGCAGTACTTC	CASSEYSGTTYEQYF
TRBV15	TRBJ1-5	.	.	TGTGCCACCAGCAGAGGGGAGGGCAATCAGCCCCAGCATTTT	CATSRGEGNQPQHF
TRBV18	TRBJ2-3	.	TRBD2	TGTGCCAGCTCACCCGGGGCTAGCGGCCTTAGCACAGATACGCAGTATTTT	CASSPGASGLSTDTQYF
TRBV19	TRBJ1-6	.	TRBD1	TGTGCCAGTAGAGGGACAGTTAATTCACCCCTCCACTTT	CASRGTVNSPLHF
TRBV15	TRBJ2-7	once	.	TGTGCCACCAGATTCCGAACGGGACGATCCTACGAGCAGTACTTC	CATRFRTGRSYEQYF
TRBV28	TRBJ1-1	.	.	TGTGCCAGCAGTTTGCCAGGGTTCTACGGAGCTTTCTTT	CASSLPGFYGAFF
TRBV4-1	TRBJ1-6	few	TRBD1	TGCGCCAGCAGCCAAAAACCGGGACAGGGTTCATCTTCCTCACCCCTCCACTTT	CASSQKPGQGSSSSPLHF
TRBV18	TRBJ2-7	.	.	TGTGCCAGCTCACCTATACCATCGACAGGCCTCTCCTACGAGCAGTACTTC	CASSPIPSTGLSYEQYF
TRBV5-4	TRBJ1-1	.	.	TGTGCCAGCAGCTTTGAAAGGGGCGCGTCGAACACTGAAGCTTTCTTT	CASSFERGASNTEAFF
TRBV6-1	TRBJ1-6	.	.	TGTGCCAGCAGTGAAGGACTGGCTTCCCCCCTCCACTTT	CASSEGLASPLHF
TRBV28	TRBJ2-3	.	TRBD2	TGTGCCAGCAGTCCGCGACTAGCGGGAGACACAGATACGCAGTATTTT	CASSPRLAGDTDTQYF
TRBV28	TRBJ1-2	.	TRBD1	TGTGCCAGCGACGGGACAGCTTACTATGGCTACACCTTC	CASDGTAYYGYTF
TRBV19	TRBJ2-7	.	TRBD1	TGTGCCAGTAGTATCGACAGGGGCCCCTACGAGCAGTACTTC	CASSIDRGPYEQYF
TRBV15	TRBJ2-2	few	TRBD1	TGTGCCACCAACTCTGGACAGGGGGCAACCGGGGAGCTGTTTTTT	CATNSGQGATGELFF
TRBV7-3	TRBJ1-1	.	TRBD1	TGTGCCAGCAGCGATACTGATCGACAGGGGACGAACACTGAAGCTTTCTTT	CASSDTDRQGTNTEAFF
TRBV28	TRBJ2-3	once	TRBD2	TGTGCCAGCAGTTTATCGGGTAGCGGGACTAGCACAGATACGCAGTATTTT	CASSLSGSGTSTDTQYF
TRBV5-1	TRBJ1-6	.	.	TGCGCCAGCACCCCAGCGATTAATTCACCCCTCCACTTT	CASTPAINSPLHF